This T cell receptor beta chain is from a study of CD8+CD57+ T cells in acquired aplastic anemia. On the study more broadly: The study obtained an average of around 3.1 ug of DNA from sorted CD4+ and CD8+ cells.

Genomic DNA constituted the template upon which TCR beta VDJ and CDR3 profiling was performed. TCRdb processed the reads anew with MiXCR; each CDR3 protein has one entry. This sample has around 500,000 distinct CDR3 sequences; 25% to 40% occur once, and the top ten carry 0.82%. V gave up 2 bases and J gave up 5 bases, with 9 bases separating them. The CDR3 is made up of 13 amino acids. Germline CDR1 reads LGHNA; CDR2 reads YNFKEQ. Patients chosen for sequencing had CD8+CD57+ cells that had expanded, as shown by flow cytometry. This receptor was obtained from a human donor with aplastic anemia. Sequencing was carried out using sorted CD4+, CD8+, or CD8+CD57+ T cells (not recorded which) from PBMCs. V and J are TRBV4-2 and TRBJ1-2, with unresolved D. The CDR3 DNA reads TGTGCCAGCAGCCAAAACTTTGGGTATGGCTACACCTTC. Amino acid sequence: CASSQNFGYGYTF.